The following is a T cell receptor (beta chain) sequence with its context. V was shortened by 0 bases and J by 5 bases, with 11 bases between the two germline ends. Germline V gene sequence: CDR1 SNHLY, CDR2 FYNNEI. This CDR3 contains 15 residues. MiXCR was run by TCRdb on the reads, yielding one entry per CDR3 protein. The data contain 250,000 or so distinct CDR3 sequences, approximately 17% of them singletons. The entry originates in a study of T cell repertoires in cytomegalovirus infection. The sequence was obtained from a human donor in good health (CMV status not recorded). Some clones in this sample may be carry-over from other donors' samples. Sequencing used CD8+ T cells from PBMCs. The chain is built from TRBV2 and TRBJ1-5; no clear D. CDR3 in amino acids: CASSEAQNSYQPQHF. CDR3 sequence (DNA): TGTGCCAGCAGTGAAGCGCAGAACAGTTATCAGCCCCAGCATTTT.